This T cell receptor beta chain was sequenced during a study of blood T cell repertoires in COVID-19. Looking at the study overall: Some COVID-19 samples were acute and others convalescent; all came from the United States, Italy and Spain. Sample material is recorded as cDNA or gDNA derived from T cells, B-cell-depleted T cells, or PBMCs.

This clone was picked up a small number of times. In the original analysis: Reference gene primer amplification gave estimated nucleated cell counts. The assay was immunoSEQ multiplex PCR, and TCRdb's table has in-frame clones only and misses some. The DNA gave D and trimming, while V, J and clone size come from that table. The sample yields more than 250,000 clones, about 87% seen once. In Seattle, patients joined the study during active infection and were tracked longitudinally. CDR1 is SGHNT, CDR2 YYREEE, per germline (reference sequence). The length of the CDR3 is 16 residues. J was trimmed by 7 bases and V by 4 bases; bases with no gene match: 10.

The chain employs TRBV5-4 and TRBJ1-4; 10 bases are a match to TRBD1. This TCR came from a woman aged 30 to 39 with COVID-19, enrolled during active disease. Sequenced material: peripheral blood. The CDR3 spells CASSAADRGRREKLFF. The CDR3, as DNA: TGTGCCAGCAGCGCCGCTGACAGGGGGCGCCGTGAAAAACTGTTTTTT.